These 21 T cell receptor beta chains share one sample of origin, sequenced in a study of blood T cell repertoires in COVID-19 (dated by TCRdb to 2020 to 2022). The method was the immunoSEQ multiplex PCR assay. Imported from immuneACCESS, the table was reduced by TCRdb to in-frame sequences with V and J called. These copies leave out some clones; in studies compared against another copy, an unresolved V gene accounts for under half, and the cause of the remainder is not known. In all, the sample holds just over 650,000 clones, and approximately 90% of those were seen once. Clones ranked in the top ten supply under 0.3% of the sample. The sample comprised peripheral blood. These receptors originate from a woman younger than 30 with acute or convalescent COVID-19.

This chain joins TRBV6-5 and TRBJ2-2; D uncertain. Between the trimmed V and J ends, which lost 4 bases and 1 base, there was a span of 10 bases. Germline lookup yields CDR1 MNHEY and CDR2 SVGAGI. CDR3 length: 15 amino acids. CDR3 sequence: CASSSLTGNTGELFF. The CDR3 coding sequence is TGTGCCAGCAGTTCTTTAACGGGGAACACCGGGGAGCTGTTTTTT.

The chain combines TRBV9 with TRBJ1-2, with 10 positions matching TRBD1. The CDR3 extends over 16 amino acids. From germline, CDR1 is SGDLS and CDR2 YYNGEE. V lost 0 bases and J lost 5; bases outside the gene matches: 7. The CDR3 sequence: CASSVAQGQGKYGYTF. The CDR3 coding sequence is TGTGCCAGCAGCGTAGCCCAGGGACAGGGGAAGTATGGCTACACCTTC.

Notes on this clone: Other nucleotide sequences in the sample specify the same CDR3. In DNA, the CDR3 is TGTGCCAGCAGTTCCTACACCGGGGAGCTGTTTTTT. Amino acid sequence: CASSSYTGELFF. The chain joins TRBV6-5 to TRBJ2-2; no clear D. Trimming left V 4 bases short and J 3 bases short, with 3 bases between. Germline CDR1 and CDR2: MNHEY and SVGAGI. The CDR3 sequence is 12 residues long.

The chain employs TRBV12-3 or TRBV12-4 and TRBJ1-1; a possible D gene is TRBD1 (5 bases). Trimming removed 8 bases at V and 5 bases at J, with 12 bases between. This CDR3 comprises 12 residues. Written as DNA, the CDR3 is TGTGCCAGCGCCTGGGGGGATACTGAAGCTTTCTTT. This encodes CASAWGDTEAFF.

This chain uses TRBV18 with TRBJ2-4; TRBD1 is a possible D gene (6 bases). The ends were cut back, 2 bases at V and 6 bases at J, with 8 bases in the middle. Germline V lookup: CDR1 KGHSH, CDR2 LQKENI. The CDR3 length is 13 residues. The CDR3 DNA sequence: TGTGCCAGCTCACCAAGGACAGCAAACATTCAGTACTTC. It translates to CASSPRTANIQYF. The entire variable domain, with the rest obtained from reference TRBV18 and TRBJ2-4, is as follows: NAGVMQNPRHLVRRRGQEARLRCSPMKGHSHVYWYRQLPEEGLKFMVYLQKENIIDESGMPKERFSAEFPKEGPSILRIQQVVRGDSAAYFCASSPRTANIQYFGAGTRLSVL.

J is TRBJ2-1 and V is TRBV21-1; the D segment call TRBD1 is taken from the table without a DNA check. TRBV21-1 is shown as a pseudogene. The CDR3 consists of 19 residues. The CDR3 spells CASSKVLGDRGRGSNEQFF. In DNA, the CDR3 is TGTGCCAGCAGCAAAGTATTAGGAGACAGGGGGCGCGGGAGTAATGAGCAGTTCTTC.

The J gene is TRBJ2-7, the V gene TRBV6-2 or TRBV6-3; 8 positions match TRBD2. Germline V CDR1 and CDR2: MNHEY, SVGEGT. The trim removed 4 bases at V and 3 bases at J, leaving 11 bases unmatched. The CDR3 covers 16 residues. The CDR3 DNA reads as TGTGCCAGCAGTTCCCAACCGGGGGGGGCTTACTACGAGCAGTACTTC. Translating it yields CASSSQPGGAYYEQYF.

This clone was seen a single time. Different DNA sequences within this sample yield the same CDR3. The chain couples TRBV12-5 to TRBJ2-7, with D maybe TRBD1 (6 bases). Germline V gene lookup returns CDR1 LGHNT and CDR2 FRNRAP. V lost 3 bases and J 3 bases, leaving 6 bases between the germline ends. The CDR3 is made up of 12 amino acids. The CDR3 sequence: CASGLGGYEQYF. CDR3 in DNA: TGTGCTAGTGGTTTAGGGGGCTACGAGCAGTACTTC.

This chain uses TRBV7-3 with TRBJ2-2; D is perhaps TRBD2 (6 bases). Germline CDR1 reads SGHTA; CDR2 reads FQGTGA. This CDR3 is built from 13 residues. Trimming took off 2 bases at V and 5 bases at J, with 6 bases between the two ends. CDR3 protein: CASSLRETGELFF. DNA of the CDR3: TGTGCCAGCAGCTTACGGGAGACCGGGGAGCTGTTTTTT.

V is TRBV27 and J is TRBJ2-3, with D maybe TRBD2 (5 bases). Germline loops: CDR1 MNHEY, CDR2 SMNVEV (reference sequence). The CDR3 extends over 14 amino acids. Trimming shortened V by 2 bases and J by 1 base, and 7 bases separated the two germline ends. The CDR3 protein is CASSLDGGTDTQYF. CDR3 coding DNA: TGTGCCAGCAGTTTAGACGGGGGCACAGATACGCAGTATTTT.

This clone was seen only a few times. V is TRBV10-3 and J is TRBJ1-2; D gene ambiguous. V shed 0 bases and J shed 4 bases, with 12 bases lying between them. Germline assignment: CDR1 ENHRY and CDR2 SYGVKD. This CDR3 contains 15 residues. This chain's CDR3 is CAISESDLSLYGYTF. The CDR3 coding sequence is TGTGCCATCAGTGAGTCAGACCTTAGCCTCTATGGCTACACCTTC.

The chain couples TRBV7-9 to TRBJ1-5; 11 bases align to TRBD1. Germline CDR1 SEHNR, CDR2 FQNEAQ (reference sequence). Trimming took 2 bases from V and 5 from J; bases not matched to a gene: 5. This CDR3 is built from 16 residues. CDR3 in DNA: TGTGCCAGCAGCTTACGAGGACAGGGGGCCGATCAGCCCCAGCATTTT. It yields the protein CASSLRGQGADQPQHF.

The chain is built from TRBV6-5 and TRBJ1-3, with 8 bases lining up with TRBD1. CDR3 length: 15 residues. V trimming: 2 bases; J trimming: 2 bases; junction bases outside the gene matches: 2. Germline CDR1 MNHEY, CDR2 SVGAGI. CDR3 nucleotide sequence: TGTGCCAGCAGTTACCAGGGGGCAACTGGAAACACCATATATTTT. Translated, it gives CASSYQGATGNTIYF.

The count of this clone is one. The chain joins TRBV4-3 to TRBJ2-7; the D gene is possibly TRBD2 (6 bases). Germline CDR1 reads LGHNA; CDR2 reads YSLEER. This CDR3 has 15 amino acids. Trimming removed 0 bases from V and 5 bases from J, with 14 bases in between. In nucleotides, the CDR3 is TGCGCCAGCAGCCAAGATGATGGGAGGTGGGACGAGCAGTACTTC. It specifies CASSQDDGRWDEQYF.

The chain links TRBV27 to TRBJ2-2; 8 bases fit TRBD2. CDR3 length equals 18 residues. V lost 3 bases and J lost 6; bases outside the gene matches: 15. Germline-derived CDR1 and CDR2 are MNHEY and SMNVEV (reference sequence). The DNA of the CDR3 is TGTGCCAGCAGTTTTCCGGGGGGGGGAACGATAACCGCCGGGGAGCTGTTTTTT. Amino acids: CASSFPGGGTITAGELFF.

The V and J genes are TRBV13 and TRBJ1-2; D remains ambiguous. V lost 5 bases to trimming and J lost 0 bases, with 10 bases between them. The CDR3 covers 14 residues. Looked up from germline, CDR1 is PRHDT and CDR2 is FYEKMQ (reference sequence). The CDR3 protein is CASSPGRANYGYTF. In DNA, the CDR3 is TGTGCCAGCAGCCCGGGGAGAGCTAACTATGGCTACACCTTC.

The chain joins TRBV2 to TRBJ2-4; a possible D gene is TRBD2 (5 bases). Between the trimmed V and J ends, which lost 6 bases and 5 bases, there was a span of 8 bases. CDR3 length equals 12 residues. Germline CDR1 is SNHLY and CDR2 is FYNNEI. The CDR3 coding sequence is TGTGCCAGCAGAGCGGTGGAAAACATTCAGTACTTC. Its translation: CASRAVENIQYF.

The genes are TRBV19 and TRBJ2-7, with D possibly TRBD1 on 6 matching bases. The CDR3 spans 14 residues. V was shortened by 3 bases and J by 4 bases, with 13 bases between the two germline ends. Per germline, CDR1 LNHDA and CDR2 SQIVND (reference sequence). The CDR3 nucleotides are TGTGCCAGTAGTATTGGCCAGGGGAGATACGAGCAGTACTTC. This gives the protein CASSIGQGRYEQYF.

This chain connects TRBV5-1 to TRBJ1-3; D not certain. The V gene lost 4 bases and the J gene lost 4 bases, with 12 bases spanning the gap. This CDR3 region has 14 residues. Germline V gene lookup returns CDR1 SGHRS and CDR2 YFSETQ. The chain's CDR3 is CASSQRGRGNTIYF. The CDR3 nucleotides read TGCGCCAGCAGCCAAAGAGGGCGGGGAAACACCATATATTTT.

The chain couples TRBV11-2 to TRBJ1-4; the D gene is possibly TRBD1 (5 bases). From germline, CDR1 is SGHAT and CDR2 FQNNGV. V lost 7 bases and J lost 7, with 22 bases in between. This CDR3 is built from 16 residues. CDR3 protein: CASTPRPGGRGEKLFF. As DNA, the CDR3 is TGTGCCAGCACCCCTCGCCCGGGGGGGAGGGGTGAAAAACTGTTTTTT.

The V gene is TRBV7-6, the J gene TRBJ2-5; 10 bases match TRBD1. The CDR3 is 20 residues long. Unmatched junction bases numbered 16, after V lost 2 bases and J lost 1 base. CDR1 SGHVS and CDR2 FNYEAQ come from the germline V gene. The CDR3: CASSLRETGQGNSLQETQYF. For the CDR3, the DNA is TGTGCCAGCAGCTTAAGGGAGACGGGACAGGGGAATTCCCTCCAAGAGACCCAGTACTTC.